The entry below describes one TCR beta chain. The whole isolated RNA underwent reverse transcription, so sequencing captured expressed TCRB transcripts. The assay was immunoSEQ multiplex PCR, and TCRdb's table has in-frame clones only and misses some. The sample has roughly 12,000 clones, about half seen once. This sample was taken from a study of beta chain features in type 1 diabetes. The CDR3 is made up of 18 amino acids. The chain combines TRBV21-1 with TRBJ2-2; whether TRBD2, the table's D call, matches the DNA was not checked. TRBV21-1 is an annotated pseudogene. Material: stem cell memory CD4+ T cells from blood. This clonotype originated in a man between 18 and 35 years old in good health. The CDR3 nucleotides read TGTGCCAGCAGCATGGGACTAGCGGGGGGCCGGGACACCGGGGAGCTGTTTTTT. This sequence encodes CASSMGLAGGRDTGELFF.